This is a list of T cell receptor beta chains from one sample in a study of early T cells in non-severe SARS-CoV-2 infection. TCRdb independently ran MiXCR on the 5' RACE reads; one entry per CDR3 protein. The sample holds about 61,000 distinct CDR3 sequences, 10% to 11% seen once. Sequencing was performed on whole blood. The receptors originated from an adult who was a healthcare worker with PCR-confirmed SARS-CoV-2 infection or an uninfected control (not recorded which). Each CDR3 is given with its conserved first and last residue. Each record gives: J gene, D gene, CDR3 length, clone size, V gene, CDR3 DNA, CDR3 protein. D genes are given only for firm matches. Not every row has a clone size; where given, it reads once, few, many or a size class.

J gene: TRBJ2-7; D gene: -; CDR3 length: 13; clone size: many; V gene: TRBV6-6; CDR3 DNA: TGTGCCAGCAGGACCAGGAGCTCCTACGAGCAGTACTTC; CDR3 protein: CASRTRSSYEQYF
J gene: TRBJ2-1; D gene: TRBD2; CDR3 length: 15; clone size: -; V gene: TRBV10-3; CDR3 DNA: TGTGCCATCAGTGGGGGACTAGCGGGGCACAATGAGCAGTTCTTC; CDR3 protein: CAISGGLAGHNEQFF
J gene: TRBJ2-7; D gene: TRBD1; CDR3 length: 12; clone size: many; V gene: TRBV6-1; CDR3 DNA: TGTGCGGAGGGGCAGGGGGCCCACGAGCAGTACTTC; CDR3 protein: CAEGQGAHEQYF
J gene: TRBJ2-3; D gene: -; CDR3 length: 16; clone size: -; V gene: TRBV5-1; CDR3 DNA: TGCGCCAGCAGCTTGTATCCGGGGGGCGGACCAGATACGCAGTATTTT; CDR3 protein: CASSLYPGGGPDTQYF
J gene: TRBJ1-4; D gene: -; CDR3 length: 15; clone size: many; V gene: TRBV3-1; CDR3 DNA: TGTGCCAGCAGCCAAAGGGGTTTGACTAATGAAAAACTGTTTTTT; CDR3 protein: CASSQRGLTNEKLFF
J gene: TRBJ1-5; D gene: -; CDR3 length: 12; clone size: -; V gene: TRBV7-2; CDR3 DNA: TGTGCCAGCAGCGACCACAATCAGCCCCAGCATTTT; CDR3 protein: CASSDHNQPQHF
J gene: TRBJ2-7; D gene: -; CDR3 length: 13; clone size: -; V gene: TRBV3-1; CDR3 DNA: TGTGCCAGCAGCCAGCAGGGGACCTACGAGCAGTACTTC; CDR3 protein: CASSQQGTYEQYF
J gene: TRBJ2-7; D gene: -; CDR3 length: 15; clone size: many; V gene: TRBV30; CDR3 DNA: TGTGCCTGGAGCGTCGGCTCCGGGACATACTACGAGCAGTACTTC; CDR3 protein: CAWSVGSGTYYEQYF
J gene: TRBJ2-5; D gene: TRBD2; CDR3 length: 14; clone size: -; V gene: TRBV3-1; CDR3 DNA: TGTGCCAGCAGTAAGGGACTAAAACTAGAGACCCAGTACTTC; CDR3 protein: CASSKGLKLETQYF
J gene: TRBJ2-7; D gene: -; CDR3 length: 11; clone size: many; V gene: TRBV7-6; CDR3 DNA: TGTGCCAGCAGTAATAACTACGAGCAGTACTTC; CDR3 protein: CASSNNYEQYF
J gene: TRBJ2-2; D gene: -; CDR3 length: 16; clone size: many; V gene: TRBV29-1; CDR3 DNA: TGCAGCGTTCCTAAGCCCGGGACCCCCGGCACCGGGGAGCTGTTTTTT; CDR3 protein: CSVPKPGTPGTGELFF
J gene: TRBJ2-3; D gene: TRBD2; CDR3 length: 13; clone size: many; V gene: TRBV20-1; CDR3 DNA: TGCAGTGCTAGGCGGCGGGGGACAGATACGCAGTATTTT; CDR3 protein: CSARRRGTDTQYF
J gene: TRBJ2-7; D gene: -; CDR3 length: 13; clone size: many; V gene: TRBV3-1; CDR3 DNA: TGTGCCAGCAGTCTCAGGGACTCCTACGAGCAGTACTTC; CDR3 protein: CASSLRDSYEQYF
J gene: TRBJ2-7; D gene: -; CDR3 length: 15; clone size: many; V gene: TRBV5-1; CDR3 DNA: TGCGCCAGCAGCCCGGGGGCGGCGGAGACCTACGAGCAGTACTTC; CDR3 protein: CASSPGAAETYEQYF
J gene: TRBJ2-2; D gene: -; CDR3 length: 17; clone size: many; V gene: TRBV18; CDR3 DNA: TGTGCCAGCTCACCAATGTTGTCAGCAAGTGAGACCGGGGAGCTGTTTTTT; CDR3 protein: CASSPMLSASETGELFF
J gene: TRBJ2-3; D gene: -; CDR3 length: 15; clone size: -; V gene: TRBV7-6; CDR3 DNA: TGTGCCAGCAGCTTAAATCCTACCAACACAGATACGCAGTATTTT; CDR3 protein: CASSLNPTNTDTQYF
J gene: TRBJ1-5; D gene: -; CDR3 length: 14; clone size: many; V gene: TRBV12-3/TRBV12-4; CDR3 DNA: TGTGCCAGCAGTTCTCTTAGGGGGAATCAGCCCCAGCATTTT; CDR3 protein: CASSSLRGNQPQHF
J gene: TRBJ2-6; D gene: TRBD2; CDR3 length: 20; clone size: many; V gene: TRBV3-1; CDR3 DNA: TGTGCCAGCAGCCCCCGGCCCCTAGCGGGGGCGTCCTCTGGGGCCAACGTCCTGACTTTC; CDR3 protein: CASSPRPLAGASSGANVLTF
J gene: TRBJ1-2; D gene: -; CDR3 length: 14; clone size: few; V gene: TRBV2; CDR3 DNA: TGTGCCAGCAGCCGGGGGACGGGGAACTATGGCTACACCTTC; CDR3 protein: CASSRGTGNYGYTF
J gene: TRBJ1-4; D gene: TRBD1; CDR3 length: 14; clone size: few; V gene: TRBV11-2; CDR3 DNA: TGTGCCAGCAGCTTACGACAGGGGGGCGAAAAACTGTTTTTT; CDR3 protein: CASSLRQGGEKLFF
J gene: TRBJ2-7; D gene: -; CDR3 length: 15; clone size: few; V gene: TRBV18; CDR3 DNA: TGTGCCAGCTCACCTGAACAGGGCAGCTCCTACGAGCAGTACTTC; CDR3 protein: CASSPEQGSSYEQYF
J gene: TRBJ2-3; D gene: TRBD2; CDR3 length: 17; clone size: many; V gene: TRBV3-1; CDR3 DNA: TGTGCCAGCAGCCTCGTCCGCGGGGCGGGGGTATCAGGCACGCAGTATTTT; CDR3 protein: CASSLVRGAGVSGTQYF
J gene: TRBJ2-1; D gene: TRBD1; CDR3 length: 15; clone size: few; V gene: TRBV7-9; CDR3 DNA: TGTGCCAGCAGCCCGACGACAGGGGTCGGCAATGAGCAGTTCTTC; CDR3 protein: CASSPTTGVGNEQFF
J gene: TRBJ2-7; D gene: TRBD1; CDR3 length: 15; clone size: many; V gene: TRBV12-3/TRBV12-4; CDR3 DNA: TGTGCCAGCAGTTTACGTGGACAGGTGACCTACGAGCAGTACTTC; CDR3 protein: CASSLRGQVTYEQYF
J gene: TRBJ2-5; D gene: -; CDR3 length: 11; clone size: -; V gene: TRBV12-3/TRBV12-4; CDR3 DNA: TGTGCCAGCAGTTTAATAGAGACCCAGTACTTC; CDR3 protein: CASSLIETQYF
J gene: TRBJ2-1; D gene: TRBD2; CDR3 length: 14; clone size: many; V gene: TRBV4-1; CDR3 DNA: TGCGCCAGCGCGCCTAGCGGGGGGAGGAATGAGCAGTTCTTC; CDR3 protein: CASAPSGGRNEQFF
J gene: TRBJ2-3; D gene: -; CDR3 length: 16; clone size: many; V gene: TRBV20-1; CDR3 DNA: TGCAGTGCTAGAAACCCTATACGAATCAGCACAGATACGCAGTATTTT; CDR3 protein: CSARNPIRISTDTQYF
J gene: TRBJ1-1; D gene: TRBD1; CDR3 length: 14; clone size: many; V gene: TRBV6-5; CDR3 DNA: TGTGCCAGCAGTTATGACCGGGACAGGAGTGAAGCTTTCTTT; CDR3 protein: CASSYDRDRSEAFF
J gene: TRBJ2-5; D gene: -; CDR3 length: 14; clone size: few; V gene: TRBV2; CDR3 DNA: TGTGCCAGCCGGTGGAGGTGGCGCGTAGAGACCCAGTACTTC; CDR3 protein: CASRWRWRVETQYF